This T cell receptor (beta chain) is from a study of a mutant IDH1 vaccine in newly diagnosed glioma. For the study at large: Vaccination began 4-6 weeks post radiotherapy alone, or with temozolomide cycles. V12 corresponded to week 35 and V13 to week 47.

Libraries were prepared by immunoSEQ multiplex PCR; TCRdb keeps only in-frame clonotypes and omits some of them. The sample lists 40,000 to 50,000 clones; approximately 82% were seen once. The time point was: week 47, end of study. Vaccine doses each comprised 300 ug of mutant IDH1 20-mer peptide, with topical imiquimod. The donor cohort comprised cases of new WHO grade 3 or 4 IDH1-mutant, ATRX-lost astrocytoma. This clone was seen a few times. Antigen unknown. CDR3 length: 15 amino acids. Trimming pared 4 bases from V and 3 bases from J, leaving 15 bases between. Germline values: CDR1 SEHNR, CDR2 FQNEAQ (reference sequence).

Material: PBMCs, obtained from a glioma patient whose treatment included an IDH1 peptide vaccine. The source of this sequence is a man younger than 35 with glioma. Some clones in this sample may be carry-over from other donors' samples. The chain recombines TRBV7-9 with TRBJ1-2, with D possibly being TRBD1 (6 bases). Here the CDR3 DNA reads TGTGCCAGCAGCTACAGGGAAGAAGGCGACTATGGCTACACCTTC. Residues: CASSYREEGDYGYTF.